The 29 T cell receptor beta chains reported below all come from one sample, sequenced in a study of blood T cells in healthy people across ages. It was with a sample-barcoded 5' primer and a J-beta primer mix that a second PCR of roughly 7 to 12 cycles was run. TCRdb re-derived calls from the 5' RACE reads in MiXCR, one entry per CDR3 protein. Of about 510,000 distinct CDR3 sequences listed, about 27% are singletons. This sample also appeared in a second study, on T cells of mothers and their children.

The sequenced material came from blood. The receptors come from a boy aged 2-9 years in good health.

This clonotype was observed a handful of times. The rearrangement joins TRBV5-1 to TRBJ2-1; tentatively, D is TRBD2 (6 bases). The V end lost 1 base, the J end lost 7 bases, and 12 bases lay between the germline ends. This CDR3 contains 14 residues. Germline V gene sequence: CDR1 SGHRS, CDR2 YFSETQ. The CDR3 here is CASSLLGGWNEQFF. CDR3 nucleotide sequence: TGCGCCAGCAGCTTGTTGGGAGGATGGAATGAGCAGTTCTTC.

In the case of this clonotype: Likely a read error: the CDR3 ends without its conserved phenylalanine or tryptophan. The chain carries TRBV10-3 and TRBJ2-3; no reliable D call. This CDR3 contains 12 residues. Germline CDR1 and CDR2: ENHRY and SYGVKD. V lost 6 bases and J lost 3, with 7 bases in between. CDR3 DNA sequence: TGTGCCATCAGGAACAATACAGATACGCAGTATCTT. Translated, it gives CAIRNNTDTQYL.

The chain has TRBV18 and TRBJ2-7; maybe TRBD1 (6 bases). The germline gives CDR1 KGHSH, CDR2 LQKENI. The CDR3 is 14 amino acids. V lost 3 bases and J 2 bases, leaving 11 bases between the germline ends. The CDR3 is CASSPGAEAYEQYF. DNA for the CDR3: TGTGCCAGCTCACCGGGGGCAGAGGCCTACGAGCAGTACTTC.

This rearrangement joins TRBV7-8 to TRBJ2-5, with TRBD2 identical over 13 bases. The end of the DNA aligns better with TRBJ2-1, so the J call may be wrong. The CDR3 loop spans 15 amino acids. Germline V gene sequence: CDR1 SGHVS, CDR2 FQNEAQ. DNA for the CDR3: TGTGCCAGCAGCATCGGACTAGCGGGAGAAGACGAGCAGTTCTTC. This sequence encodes CASSIGLAGEDEQFF.

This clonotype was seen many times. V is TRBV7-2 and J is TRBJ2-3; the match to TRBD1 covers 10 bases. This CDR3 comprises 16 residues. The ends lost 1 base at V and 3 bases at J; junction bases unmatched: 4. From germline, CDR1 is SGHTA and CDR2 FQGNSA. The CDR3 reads CASSLVGTGDTDTQYF. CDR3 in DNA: TGTGCCAGCAGCTTAGTCGGGACAGGGGATACAGATACGCAGTATTTT.

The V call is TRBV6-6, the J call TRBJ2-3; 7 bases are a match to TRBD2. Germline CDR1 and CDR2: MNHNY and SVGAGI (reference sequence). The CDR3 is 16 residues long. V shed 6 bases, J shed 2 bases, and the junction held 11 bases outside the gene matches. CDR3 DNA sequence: TGTGCCAGCAGGTCTAGCGAGCGGGGATACACAGATACGCAGTATTTT. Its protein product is CASRSSERGYTDTQYF.

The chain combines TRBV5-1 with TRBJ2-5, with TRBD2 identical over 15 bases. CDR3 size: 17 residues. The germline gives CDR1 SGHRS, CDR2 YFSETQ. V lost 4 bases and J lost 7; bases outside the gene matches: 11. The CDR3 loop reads CASSPPGTSGRKVTQYF. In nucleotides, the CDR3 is TGCGCCAGCAGCCCGCCAGGGACTAGCGGGAGGAAGGTGACCCAGTACTTC.

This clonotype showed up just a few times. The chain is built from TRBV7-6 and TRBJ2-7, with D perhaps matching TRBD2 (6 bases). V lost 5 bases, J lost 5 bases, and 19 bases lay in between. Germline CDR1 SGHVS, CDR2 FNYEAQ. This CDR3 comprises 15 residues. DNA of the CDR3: TGTGCCAGCAGCCCCTTTGGAGGGGAGATGGACGAGCAGTACTTC. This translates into CASSPFGGEMDEQYF.

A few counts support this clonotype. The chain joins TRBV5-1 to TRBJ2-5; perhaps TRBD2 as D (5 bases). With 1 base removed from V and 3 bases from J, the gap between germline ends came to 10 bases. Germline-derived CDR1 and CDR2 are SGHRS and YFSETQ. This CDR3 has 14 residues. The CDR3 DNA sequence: TGCGCCAGCAGCTTGCGCGGGCAGGAAGAGACCCAGTACTTC. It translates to CASSLRGQEETQYF. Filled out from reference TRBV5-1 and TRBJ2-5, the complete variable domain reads KAGVTQTPRYLIKTRGQQVTLSCSPISGHRSVSWYQQTPGQGLQFLFEYFSETQRNKGNFPGRFSGRQFSNSRSEMNVSTLELGDSALYLCASSLRGQEETQYFGPGTRLLVL.

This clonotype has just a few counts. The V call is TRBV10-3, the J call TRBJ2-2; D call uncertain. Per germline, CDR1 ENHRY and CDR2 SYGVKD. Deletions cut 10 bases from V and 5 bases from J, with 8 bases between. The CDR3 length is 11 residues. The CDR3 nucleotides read TGTGCCACCCACGGTACCGGGGAGCTGTTTTTT. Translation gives CATHGTGELFF.

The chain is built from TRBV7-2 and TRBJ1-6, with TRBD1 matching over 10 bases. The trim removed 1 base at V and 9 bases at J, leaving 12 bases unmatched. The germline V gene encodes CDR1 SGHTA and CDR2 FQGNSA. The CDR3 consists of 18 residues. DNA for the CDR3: TGTGCCAGCAGCTTAGGGGGACAGGGGCAGGGGGCTGGTTCACCCCTCCACTTT. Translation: CASSLGGQGQGAGSPLHF.

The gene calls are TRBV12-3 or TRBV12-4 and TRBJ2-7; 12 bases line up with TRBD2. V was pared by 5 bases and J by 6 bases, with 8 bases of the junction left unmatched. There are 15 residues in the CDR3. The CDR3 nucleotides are TGTGCCAGCAGTACTCTAGCGGGAGGGCCGGGCGAGCAGTACTTC. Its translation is CASSTLAGGPGEQYF.

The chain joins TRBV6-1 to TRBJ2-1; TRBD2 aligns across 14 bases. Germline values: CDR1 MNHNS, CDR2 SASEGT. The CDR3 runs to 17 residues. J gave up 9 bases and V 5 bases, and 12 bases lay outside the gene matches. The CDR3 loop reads CASSSRLAGGQGGEQFF. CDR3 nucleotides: TGTGCCAGCAGTAGCAGACTAGCGGGGGGGCAGGGTGGTGAGCAGTTCTTC.

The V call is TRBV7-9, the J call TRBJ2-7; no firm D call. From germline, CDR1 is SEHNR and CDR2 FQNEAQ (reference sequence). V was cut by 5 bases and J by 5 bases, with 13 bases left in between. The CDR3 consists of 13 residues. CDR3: CASSLAQNHEQYF. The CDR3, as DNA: TGTGCCAGCAGCCTCGCACAGAACCACGAGCAGTACTTC.

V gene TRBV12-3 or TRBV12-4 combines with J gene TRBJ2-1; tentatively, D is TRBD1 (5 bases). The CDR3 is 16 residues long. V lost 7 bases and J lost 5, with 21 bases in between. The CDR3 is CASIDPGASANNEQFF. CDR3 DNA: TGTGCCAGCATTGACCCTGGGGCCTCCGCCAACAATGAGCAGTTCTTC.

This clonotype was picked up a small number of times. CDR3 sequence reads: CASSLSSTTNGGWGEFSNQPQHF. The DNA for the CDR3 is TGTGCCAGCAGTTTATCTTCGACGACGAACGGGGGTTGGGGGGAATTTAGCAATCAGCCCCAGCATTTT. This chain connects TRBV27 to TRBJ1-5; D may be TRBD1 (5 bases). Trimming pared 0 bases from V and 0 bases from J, leaving 30 bases between. The length of the CDR3 is 23 residues. Germline V lookup: CDR1 MNHEY, CDR2 SMNVEV (reference sequence).

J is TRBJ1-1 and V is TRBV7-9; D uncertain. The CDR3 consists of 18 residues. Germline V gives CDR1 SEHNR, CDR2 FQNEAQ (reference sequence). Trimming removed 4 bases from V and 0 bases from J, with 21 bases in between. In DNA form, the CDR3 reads TGTGCCAGCAGCTCCCGTGAGGGCGAAGGACGGTTGAACACTGAAGCTTTCTTT. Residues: CASSSREGEGRLNTEAFF. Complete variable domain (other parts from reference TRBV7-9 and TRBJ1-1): DTGVSQNPRHKITKRGQNVTFRCDPISEHNRLYWYRQTLGQGPEFLTYFQNEAQLEKSRLLSDRFSAERPKGSFSTLEIQRTEQGDSAMYLCASSSREGEGRLNTEAFFGQGTRLTVV.

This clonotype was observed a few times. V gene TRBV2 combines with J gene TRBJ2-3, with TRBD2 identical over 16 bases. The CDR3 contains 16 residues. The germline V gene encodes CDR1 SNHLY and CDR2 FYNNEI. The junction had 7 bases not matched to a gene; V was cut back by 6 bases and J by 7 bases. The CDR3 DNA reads TGTGCCAGCAGGGGGGGACTAGCGGGGGGGCGGAATACGCAGTATTTT. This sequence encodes CASRGGLAGGRNTQYF.

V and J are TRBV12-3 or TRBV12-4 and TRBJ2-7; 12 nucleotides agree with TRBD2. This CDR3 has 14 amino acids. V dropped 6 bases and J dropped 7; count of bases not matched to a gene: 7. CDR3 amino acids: CASSSGLAGREQYF. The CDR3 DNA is TGTGCCAGCAGCTCAGGACTAGCGGGACGTGAGCAGTACTTC.

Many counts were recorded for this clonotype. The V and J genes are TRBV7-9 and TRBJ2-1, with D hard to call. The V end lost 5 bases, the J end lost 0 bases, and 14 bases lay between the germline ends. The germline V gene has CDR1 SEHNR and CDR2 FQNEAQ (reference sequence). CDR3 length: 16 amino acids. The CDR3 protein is CASSTPMASSYNEQFF. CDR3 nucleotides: TGTGCCAGCAGCACTCCCATGGCAAGCTCCTACAATGAGCAGTTCTTC.

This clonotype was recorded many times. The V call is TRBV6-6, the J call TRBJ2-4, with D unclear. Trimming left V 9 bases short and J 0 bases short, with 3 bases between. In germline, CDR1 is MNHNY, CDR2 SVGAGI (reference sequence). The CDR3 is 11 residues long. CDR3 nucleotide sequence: TGTGCCAGTCTAGCCAAAAACATTCAGTACTTC. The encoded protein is CASLAKNIQYF.

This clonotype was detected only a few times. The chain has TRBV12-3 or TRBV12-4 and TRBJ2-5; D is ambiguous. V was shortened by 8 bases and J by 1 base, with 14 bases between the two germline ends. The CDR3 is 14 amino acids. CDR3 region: CASGPHETQETQYF. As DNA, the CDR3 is TGTGCCAGCGGGCCGCACGAGACCCAAGAGACCCAGTACTTC.

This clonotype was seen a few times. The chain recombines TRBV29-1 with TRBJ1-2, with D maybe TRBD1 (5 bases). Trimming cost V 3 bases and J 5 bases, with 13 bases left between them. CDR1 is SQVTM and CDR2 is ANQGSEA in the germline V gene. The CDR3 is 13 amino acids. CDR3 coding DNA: TGCAGCGTTGAGGGGGGGGATTCATATGGCTACACCTTC. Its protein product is CSVEGGDSYGYTF.

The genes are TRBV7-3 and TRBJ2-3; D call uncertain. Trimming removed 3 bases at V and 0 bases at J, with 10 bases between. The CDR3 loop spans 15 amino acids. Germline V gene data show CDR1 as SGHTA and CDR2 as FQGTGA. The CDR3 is CASSFSHTSTDTQYF. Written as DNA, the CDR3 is TGTGCCAGCAGCTTTTCACATACCAGCACAGATACGCAGTATTTT.

The DNA of the CDR3 is TGTGCCAGCACCCTCCGGGACCGGCCCTACGAGCAGTACTTC. Protein product: CASTLRDRPYEQYF. V and J are TRBV28 and TRBJ2-7; D may correspond to TRBD1 or TRBD2 (5 bases each). CDR1 is MDHEN, CDR2 SYDVKM, per germline. Trimming removed 7 bases at V and 2 bases at J, with 15 bases between. The length of the CDR3 is 14 residues.

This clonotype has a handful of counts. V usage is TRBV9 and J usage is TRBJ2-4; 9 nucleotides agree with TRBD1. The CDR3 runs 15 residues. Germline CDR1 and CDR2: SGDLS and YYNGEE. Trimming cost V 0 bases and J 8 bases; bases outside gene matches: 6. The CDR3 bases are TGTGCCAGCAGCGTAGAGGGGGACAGGGAAGACATTCAGTACTTC. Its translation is CASSVEGDREDIQYF.

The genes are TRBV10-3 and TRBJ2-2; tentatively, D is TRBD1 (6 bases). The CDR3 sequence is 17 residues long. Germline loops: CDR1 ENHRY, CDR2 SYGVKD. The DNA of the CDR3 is TGTGCAAGCACGGCCGTTGAACAGGGCTCTTTCGCCGGGGAGCTGTTTTTT. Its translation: CASTAVEQGSFAGELFF.

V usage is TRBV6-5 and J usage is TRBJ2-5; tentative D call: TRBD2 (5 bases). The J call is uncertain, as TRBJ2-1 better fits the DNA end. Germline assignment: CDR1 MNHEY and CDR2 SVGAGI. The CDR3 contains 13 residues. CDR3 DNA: TGTGCCAGCAGAAGGACTTTGCTGGATGAGCAGTTCTTC. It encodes CASRRTLLDEQFF.

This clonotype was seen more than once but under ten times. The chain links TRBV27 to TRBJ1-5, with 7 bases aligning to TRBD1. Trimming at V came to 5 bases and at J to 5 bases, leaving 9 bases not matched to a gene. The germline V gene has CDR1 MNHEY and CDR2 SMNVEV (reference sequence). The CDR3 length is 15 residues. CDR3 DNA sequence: TGTGCCAGCAGTCGAAACGGGGACAGCGATCAGCCCCAGCATTTT. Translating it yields CASSRNGDSDQPQHF.